This T cell receptor beta chain was recorded in a study of molecular identifiers for immune sequencing clone quantification. Study-wide results and limits: Clones carrying above 20 RNA copies accounted for over 98% of effector molecules, under 1% in naive cells. Same-barcode identical TCR molecules could make highly expanded clones look smaller than they are.

In TCRdb, the PCR reads were re-called with MiXCR into one record per CDR3 protein. The repertoire has approximately 680,000 distinct CDR3 sequences, less than 30% of them found once; the top ten carry 0.7% to 0.95%. There are many counts of this clonotype. Its matching antigen is unknown. The germline CDR1 and CDR2 sequences are SGHTA and FQGNSA. The CDR3 spans 15 residues. V shed 3 bases and J 0 bases; nucleotides not matched to a gene: 2. Libraries of naive CD8 T cells were made from 20,000 to 1,000,000 sorted cells. They used 10%, 30% or 50% RNA. The material sequenced was naive CD8+ T cells from blood, with Jurkat cell RNA spiked in. Subset in this sample: FACS-sorted CD8+CD4-CCR7+CD45RA+ naive T cells. This sequence originates from a human donor in good health. Some libraries in this study had Jurkat cell RNA spiked in. The J gene is TRBJ1-3, the V gene TRBV7-2; 7 bases agree with TRBD1. CDR3 residues: CASSFSGGSGNTIYF. For the CDR3, the DNA is TGTGCCAGCAGCTTTTCAGGGGGCTCTGGAAACACCATATATTTT.